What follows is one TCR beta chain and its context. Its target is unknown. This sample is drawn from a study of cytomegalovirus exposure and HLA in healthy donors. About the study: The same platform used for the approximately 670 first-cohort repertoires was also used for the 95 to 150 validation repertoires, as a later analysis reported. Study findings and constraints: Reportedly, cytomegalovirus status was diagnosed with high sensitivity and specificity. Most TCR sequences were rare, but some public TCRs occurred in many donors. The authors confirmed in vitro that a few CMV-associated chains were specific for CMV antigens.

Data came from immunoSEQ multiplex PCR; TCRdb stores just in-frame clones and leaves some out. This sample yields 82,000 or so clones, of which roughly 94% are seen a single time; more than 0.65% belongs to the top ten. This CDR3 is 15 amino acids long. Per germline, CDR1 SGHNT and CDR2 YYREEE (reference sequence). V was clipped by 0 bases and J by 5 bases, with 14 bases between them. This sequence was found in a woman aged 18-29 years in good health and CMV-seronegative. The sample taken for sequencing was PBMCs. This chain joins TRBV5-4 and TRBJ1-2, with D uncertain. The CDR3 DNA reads TGTGCCAGCAGCTTGGGGCCCAGAACAATATATGGCTACACCTTC. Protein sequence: CASSLGPRTIYGYTF.